This T cell receptor beta chain came from a study of CD8+ T cells in alopecia areata. The study, taken as a whole, reports: Affected lesional scalp, above all in alopecia totalis/universalis, was more clonal than normal scalp. Scalp sample sequencing also detects resident alphabeta T cells of normal skin.

This clone was found once. Its cognate antigen is unknown. The treatment here: oral pan-JAK inhibitor, 5-10 mg twice daily. Those with alopecia areata gave lesional scalp punch biopsies and peripheral blood. In germline, CDR1 is SGHTA, CDR2 FQGNSA. Losses at the gene ends were 5 bases for V and 1 base for J; bases not matched to a gene: 7. This CDR3 is built from 16 residues. Extracted RNA was reverse transcribed, and the resulting cDNA served as sequencing template. Sequencing was performed with immunoSEQ multiplex PCR; in TCRdb, only in-frame clones are kept and a portion is missing. This sample has 95,000 to 150,000 clones, with around 60% found just once.

The V call is TRBV7-2, the J call TRBJ2-3; 9 bases align to TRBD2. The sequence was collected from a human donor with alopecia areata. Sequencing used CD4+ T cells sorted from blood, obtained at week 4, from a patient treated with tofacitinib. CDR3 in amino acids: CASSPQAGGRTDTQYF. The CDR3 coding sequence is TGTGCCAGCAGCCCGCAAGCGGGGGGCCGCACAGATACGCAGTATTTT.